The text below deals with one T cell receptor (beta chain). No antigen is known for it. Qualities for individual bases were not recorded, and no much larger clone is one base off. Including cysteine and phenylalanine, the CDR3 has 13 amino acids. The CDR3 DNA has 39 bases and is translated from base 1. The germline V gene provides CDR1 MNHNS and CDR2 SASEGT. V is pruned by 2 bases and J by 9 bases, leaving 3 bases of the junction without a gene match. The library was made by the immunoSEQ multiplex PCR assay. TCRdb provides this immuneACCESS table in a form limited to in-frame rearrangements. Some clones are lacking; in checked studies, under half of them reflect an unresolved V gene, and why the rest are absent is not known. The sample includes about 80,000 clones, with 92% observed a single time. The ten largest clones add up to about 2.8% of the sample. The data originate from a study of T cell changes during pregnancy in multiple sclerosis (dated by TCRdb to 2018 to 2020). Background on the whole study: In women with multiple sclerosis, the researchers looked at how the T cell repertoire shifted as pregnancy progressed.

The sequenced sample was peripheral blood, obtained before pregnancy. This TCR was recovered from a female donor with multiple sclerosis, enrolled in a pregnancy study. The sequence is built from TRBV6-1 and TRBJ1-5, with 8 central nucleotides matching TRBD1. CDR3 sequence: CASSEQGARPQHF. The nucleotides read TGTGCCAGCAGTGAACAGGGGGCTCGGCCCCAGCATTTT.